The 17 T cell receptor beta chains presented below share a single source sample, sequenced in a study of CD8+ T cells in alopecia areata. The sorting of pooled cutaneous lymph node cells relied on CD4, CD8alpha, NKG2D, NKG2ACE and other markers. Sequencing templates came from extracted RNA that was reverse transcribed into cDNA. Sequencing used immunoSEQ multiplex PCR; TCRdb keeps in-frame clones, though not all of them. The sample is made up of about 270,000 clones, none counted only once. Sequencing input: CD4+ T cells sorted from a lymph node. Receptors were obtained from a C3H/HeJ mouse with alopecia areata. For this strain, the MHC haplotype corresponds to H2-k.

There are a few counts of this clone. The germline and genes are mouse ones. The DNA ends 3 residues before the CDR3 does, and the rest of the CDR3 is filled in from the germline J gene. The chain joins TRBV13-2 to TRBJ1-6; 8 nucleotides agree with TRBD1. TRBJ1-6 counts as an open reading frame of uncertain function. The CDR3 is made up of 14 amino acids. Looked up from germline, CDR1 is NNHNN and CDR2 is SYGAGS (reference sequence). The V segment lost 2 bases and the J segment 7 bases; nucleotides outside the gene matches: 2. CDR3 sequence reads: CASGETGENSPLYF. The sequenced part of the CDR3 DNA is TGTGCCAGCGGTGAGACAGGGGAGAATTCGCCC.

On this clone itself: Mouse germline and gene names are used. The read ends 4 residues before the CDR3 terminus; that terminus is restored from the germline J gene. The chain couples TRBV19 to TRBJ2-3; D perhaps matches TRBD2 (6 bases). In germline, CDR1 is FNHDT, CDR2 SITEND (reference sequence). The CDR3 length is 14 residues. With 2 bases removed from V and 2 bases from J, the gap between germline ends came to 9 bases. CDR3 sequence: CASSMPGAAETLYF. CDR3 DNA (partial): TGTGCCAGCAGTATGCCTGGGGCTGCAGAA.

This clone was counted between two and nine times. Genes and germline are mouse. The read ends 4 residues early relative to the CDR3; the germline J gene fills the gap. The chain recombines TRBV19 with TRBJ2-5; 11 nucleotides line up with TRBD1. The CDR3 covers 14 residues. Germline V gene sequence: CDR1 FNHDT, CDR2 SITEND (reference sequence). The DNA read from the CDR3 is TGTGCCAGCAGTCCGGACAGGGGGCTGGAC. Protein product: CASSPDRGLD. The CDR3 reads in full as CASSPDRGLDTQYF.

As to this clone: Gene and germline names: mouse. The read comes to an end 4 residues before the CDR3 does, leaving the germline J gene to fill in the end. The rearrangement links TRBV13-3 to TRBJ2-3; 8 bases are a match to TRBD1. Germline V gene data show CDR1 as NNHDY and CDR2 as SYVADS. Trimming cost V 3 bases and J 1 base; bases outside gene matches: 4. The CDR3 has 15 amino acids. This chain's CDR3 is CASSAGGAGAETLYF. The CDR3 DNA, read in part, is TGTGCCAGCAGTGCAGGGGGCGCAGGTGCAGAA.

This clone came up a few times. Mouse gene names and germline throughout. From the germline J gene comes the end of the CDR3, since the read stops 4 residues before it. Within the sample, other DNA sequences also encode this same CDR3. The chain joins TRBV31 to TRBJ1-1, with D uncertain. Trimming pared 0 bases from V and 1 base from J, leaving 6 bases between. Germline loops: CDR1 GKSSPN, CDR2 SITVG. The CDR3 contains 13 residues. The CDR3 bases that were read are TGTGCCTGGAGTCTAAAGGGAAACACA. This gives the protein CAWSLKGNT. The CDR3 reads in full as CAWSLKGNTEVFF.

A remark on this clone: Gene names and germline refer to mouse. Read coverage stops 4 residues before the CDR3 terminus; the germline J gene supplies the remainder. This rearrangement joins TRBV1 to TRBJ2-5, with 9 positions matching TRBD2. The germline V gene encodes CDR1 NSQYPW and CDR2 LRSPGD (reference sequence). The CDR3 is 14 residues long. The CDR3 DNA, read in part, is TGCACCTGCAGTGCGCCTGGGGGGGAAGAC. Translated, it gives CTCSAPGGED. In full, the CDR3 is CTCSAPGGEDTQYF.

This clone was detected only a few times. Genes and germline come from the mouse. Sequencing ends 4 residues short of the CDR3 end; the germline J gene provides the rest. The rearrangement uses TRBV13-3 and TRBJ2-5; 10 bases fit TRBD2. J was trimmed by 0 bases and V by 0 bases; bases with no gene match: 7. The CDR3 covers 18 residues. Germline assignment: CDR1 NNHDY and CDR2 SYVADS. This CDR3 reads CASSDEGLGLLNQDTQYF. The DNA read from the CDR3 is TGTGCCAGCAGTGATGAGGGACTGGGGCTTCTTAACCAAGAC.

As for this clone: Here the gene names and germline are mouse. The sequence runs out 4 residues before the end of the CDR3; the remainder is reconstructed from the germline J gene. The chain joins TRBV13-1 to TRBJ1-2; D is perhaps TRBD1 (5 bases). Germline V gene lookup returns CDR1 NSHNY and CDR2 SYGAGN. V dropped 3 bases and J dropped 4 bases, with 10 bases sitting between them. The CDR3 totals 13 residues. CDR3 in amino acids: CASSAGRASDYTF. The sequenced part of the CDR3 DNA is TGTGCCAGCAGTGCGGGCAGGGCCTCC.

With regard to this clone: Gene names are the mouse ones. The CDR3 end is not reached by the read, which stops 4 residues before it; the germline J gene fills it in. The chain joins TRBV4 to TRBJ2-1; 7 nucleotides line up with TRBD2. The CDR3 is made up of 14 amino acids. Unmatched junction bases numbered 4, after V lost 5 bases and J lost 3 bases. Germline CDR1 LGHDT, CDR2 YNNKQL (reference sequence). The sequenced part of the CDR3 DNA is TGTGCCAGCAGCCTCGGACTGGTCTATGCT. Translating gives CASSLGLVYA. The full CDR3 reads CASSLGLVYAEQFF.

This clone was counted between two and nine times. Mouse germline and gene names are used. Sequencing ends 3 residues short of the CDR3 end; the germline J gene provides the rest. This CDR3 is also generated by other DNA sequences in the sample. The V gene is TRBV5, the J gene TRBJ1-6, with a possible D match to TRBD1 (5 bases). TRBJ1-6 is reported as an ORF; its role is uncertain. V gave up 0 bases and J gave up 3 bases, with 9 bases separating them. There are 16 residues in the CDR3. Germline assignment: CDR1 LGHNA and CDR2 YNLKQL (reference sequence). Incomplete CDR3 DNA: TGTGCCAGCAGCCAAGATGCGGGGGGCTATAATTCGCCC. Translation gives CASSQDAGGYNSP. The full-length CDR3 reads as CASSQDAGGYNSPLYF.

As to this clone: The genes are named according to mouse. The read halts 4 residues ahead of the CDR3 end, with the missing end drawn from the germline J gene. The chain recombines TRBV1 with TRBJ2-7, with unresolved D. V lost 0 bases, J lost 3 bases, and 6 bases lay in between. Germline values: CDR1 NSQYPW, CDR2 LRSPGD (reference sequence). The CDR3 is made up of 13 amino acids. The CDR3 is CTCSADPDYEQYF. The CDR3 DNA, read in part, is TGCACCTGCAGTGCAGATCCAGACTAT. The full variable domain, completed using reference TRBV1 and TRBJ2-7, is VTLLEQNPRWRLVPRGQAVNLRCILKNSQYPWMSWYQQDLQKQLQWLFTLRSPGDKEVKSLPGADYLATRVTDTELRLQVANMSQGRTLYCTCSADPDYEQYFGPGTRLTVL.

In its sample, this clone was seen a few times. Gene and germline names: mouse. Additional DNA sequences in this sample encode the identical CDR3. The CDR3 protein is CAWSGDWGYEQYF. The part of the CDR3 DNA that was read is TGTGCCTGGAGTGGGGACTGGGGATAT. The chain recombines TRBV31 with TRBJ2-7, with TRBD2 matching over 10 bases. The CDR3 is cut off 4 residues early in the read; its end comes from the germline J gene. The CDR3 is 13 residues long. CDR1 and CDR2 (germline): GKSSPN, SITVG.

This clone was detected only a few times. Germline and genes: mouse. The read terminates 4 residues before the CDR3 end, so the remaining end is supplied by the germline J gene. This sequence joins TRBV19 and TRBJ2-3; 10 nucleotides align to TRBD1. V shed 3 bases and J 0 bases; nucleotides not matched to a gene: 4. The CDR3 runs to 16 residues. Germline V CDR1 and CDR2: FNHDT, SITEND (reference sequence). CDR3: CASSRQGAPSAETLYF. Partial CDR3 DNA: TGTGCCAGCAGTAGACAGGGGGCTCCTAGTGCAGAA. Using reference TRBV19 and TRBJ2-3 for the parts outside the CDR3, the full variable domain is GGIITQTPKFLIGQEGQKLTLKCQQNFNHDTMYWYRQDSGKGLRLIYYSITENDLQKGDLSEGYDASREKKSSFSLTVTSAQKNEMAVFLCASSRQGAPSAETLYFGSGTRLTVL.

This clone was seen repeatedly, ten times or more. Genes and germline are mouse. The observed sequence ends 4 residues before the CDR3 terminus, with the missing tail filled in from the germline J gene. The chain joins TRBV13-3 to TRBJ2-1, with D hard to call. The CDR3 has 11 residues. Germline V gene lookup returns CDR1 NNHDY and CDR2 SYVADS. CDR3 region: CASSEKAEQFF. The DNA read from the CDR3 is TGTGCCAGCAGTGAAAAGGCT.

This clone was picked up a small number of times. Here the gene names and germline are mouse. The missing CDR3 end, 4 residues past where the read stops, is filled in from the germline J gene. This chain uses TRBV5 with TRBJ2-7; 7 bases are a match to TRBD1. The CDR3 length is 15 residues. The V gene's germline CDR1 is LGHNA and CDR2 YNLKQL (reference sequence). CDR3 residues: CASSPRQGLGYEQYF. Partial CDR3 DNA: TGTGCCAGCAGCCCTCGACAGGGTTTGGGATAT.

Comment on this clone: Gene names follow the mouse nomenclature. The read ends 4 residues early relative to the CDR3; the germline J gene fills the gap. This specimen includes other DNA sequences encoding the same CDR3. The chain is built from TRBV19 and TRBJ2-5; tentatively, D is TRBD2 (7 bases). In germline, CDR1 is FNHDT, CDR2 SITEND (reference sequence). Between the trimmed V and J ends, which lost 1 base and 3 bases, there was a span of 9 bases. The CDR3 has 14 residues. CDR3 bases read: TGTGCCAGCAGTATATGGGGGGCGCAAGAC. This encodes CASSIWGAQD. The whole CDR3 protein is CASSIWGAQDTQYF.

Of note for this clone: Germline and genes here are mouse. The missing CDR3 end, 4 residues past where the read stops, is filled in from the germline J gene. The chain carries TRBV13-1 and TRBJ1-1; the match to TRBD1 covers 8 bases. This CDR3 is 14 amino acids long. V was clipped by 3 bases and J by 1 base; unmatched bases: 2. Per the germline V gene, CDR1 is NSHNY and CDR2 is SYGAGN. The CDR3 here is CASSGGTGNTEVFF. The covered CDR3 bases are TGTGCCAGCAGTGGCGGGACAGGGAACACA.